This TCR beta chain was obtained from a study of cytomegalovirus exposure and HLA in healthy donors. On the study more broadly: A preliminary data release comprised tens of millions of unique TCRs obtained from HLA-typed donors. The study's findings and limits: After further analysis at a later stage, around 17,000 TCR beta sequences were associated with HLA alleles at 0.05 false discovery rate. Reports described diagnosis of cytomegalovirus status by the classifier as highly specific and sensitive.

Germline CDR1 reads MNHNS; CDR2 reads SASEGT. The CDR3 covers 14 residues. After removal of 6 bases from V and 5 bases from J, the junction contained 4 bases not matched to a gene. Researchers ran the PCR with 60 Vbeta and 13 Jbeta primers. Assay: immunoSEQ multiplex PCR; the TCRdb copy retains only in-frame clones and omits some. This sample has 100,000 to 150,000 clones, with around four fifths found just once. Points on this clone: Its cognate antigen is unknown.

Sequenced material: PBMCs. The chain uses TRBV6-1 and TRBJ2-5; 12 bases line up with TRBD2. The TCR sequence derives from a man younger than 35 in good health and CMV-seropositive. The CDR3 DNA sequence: TGTGCCAGCAGATTACTAGCGGGGGGTGAGACCCAGTACTTC. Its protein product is CASRLLAGGETQYF.